Presented here are 16 T cell receptor beta chains from one specimen sequenced in a study of spatial heterogeneity in lung cancer. The time point was: sample taken at primary tumor resection. Material for sequencing was whole RNA from tumor, nontumor lung or frozen PBMC, left unsorted. TCRdb processed the 5' RACE reads anew with MiXCR; each CDR3 protein has one entry. The sample has 20,000 to 25,000 distinct CDR3 sequences, 4.5% to 5% seen once. The source was PBMCs, collected at surgery. The receptors originated from a male donor with early-stage non-small cell lung cancer.

Ten or more counts support this clonotype. CDR3 DNA sequence: TGCGCCAGCAGCCGAGCGGGAGACGGCACCGGGGAGCTGTTTTTT. The encoded protein is CASSRAGDGTGELFF. The V and J genes are TRBV5-1 and TRBJ2-2; TRBD2 aligns across 8 bases. The CDR3 consists of 15 residues. V trimming: 4 bases; J trimming: 4 bases; junction bases outside the gene matches: 6. Germline CDR1 and CDR2: SGHRS and YFSETQ.

This clonotype was found many times. The V gene is TRBV28, the J gene TRBJ2-7; 10 bases line up with TRBD1. The CDR3 length is 16 residues. Germline V CDR1 and CDR2: MDHEN, SYDVKM. Germline trimming cut 2 bases from V and 2 bases from J; bases unmatched to any gene: 6. The CDR3 coding sequence is TGTGCCAGCAGTTTAGTTCCCGGACAGGGGGCCTACGAGCAGTACTTC. Translating gives CASSLVPGQGAYEQYF. Supplemented by reference TRBV28 and TRBJ2-7, the full variable domain reads DVKVTQSSRYLVKRTGEKVFLECVQDMDHENMFWYRQDPGLGLRLIYFSYDVKMKEKGDIPEGYSVSREKKERFSLILESASTNQTSMYLCASSLVPGQGAYEQYFGPGTRLTVT.

There are many counts of this clonotype. The chain recombines TRBV6-6 with TRBJ2-7; the D gene is possibly TRBD1 (6 bases). This CDR3 contains 13 residues. Trimming removed 5 bases at V and 4 bases at J, with 12 bases between. CDR1 and CDR2 (germline): MNHNY, SVGAGI (reference sequence). The CDR3 sequence: CASSTGPPYEQYF. CDR3 nucleotide sequence: TGTGCCAGCAGTACAGGGCCGCCTTACGAGCAGTACTTC.

This clonotype was detected many times. The chain combines TRBV7-9 with TRBJ2-5; 11 bases are a match to TRBD2. The CDR3 runs to 15 residues. Germline CDR1 is SEHNR and CDR2 is FQNEAQ (reference sequence). J gave up 4 bases and V 5 bases, and 6 bases lay outside the gene matches. CDR3 in DNA: TGTGCCAGCAGCCGTACCGGGACTAGCGGAGAGACCCAGTACTTC. This encodes CASSRTGTSGETQYF.

Many counts were recorded for this clonotype. This chain connects TRBV6-2 or TRBV6-3 to TRBJ2-2; the match to TRBD1 covers 9 bases. The germline CDR1 and CDR2 sequences are MNHEY and SVGEGT. Trimming cost V 10 bases and J 1 base; bases outside gene matches: 7. This CDR3 has 15 residues. DNA of the CDR3: TGTGCCATCCCCGGGACAGGGATGAACACCGGGGAGCTGTTTTTT. This gives the protein CAIPGTGMNTGELFF.

The rearrangement joins TRBV11-2 to TRBJ2-1; 7 nucleotides line up with TRBD2. This CDR3 comprises 16 residues. Germline assignment: CDR1 SGHAT and CDR2 FQNNGV. V shed 1 base, J shed 0 bases, and the junction held 3 bases outside the gene matches. As DNA, the CDR3 is TGTGCCAGCAGCTTAGCGGGAGGAGGCTCCTACAATGAGCAGTTCTTC. As protein: CASSLAGGGSYNEQFF.

This clonotype came up many times. V and J are TRBV28 and TRBJ2-2; D tentatively reads TRBD1 or TRBD2 (6 bases each). Between the trimmed V and J ends, which lost 3 bases and 5 bases, there was a span of 22 bases. This CDR3 is 18 amino acids long. Germline V gene sequence: CDR1 MDHEN, CDR2 SYDVKM. CDR3 in DNA: TGTGCCAGCAGTTTCCTACCCCGAGGGATAGGGGGGACCGGGGAGCTGTTTTTT. It codes for CASSFLPRGIGGTGELFF.

CDR3 DNA: TGTGCCTGGAGTACCTGGACAGGAGGGGGTTCACCCCTCCACTTT. It is translated as CAWSTWTGGGSPLHF. This rearrangement joins TRBV30 to TRBJ1-6, with TRBD1 matching 7 bases. The CDR3 is 15 amino acids. Losses at the gene ends were 2 bases for V and 9 bases for J; bases not matched to a gene: 10. Germline V gene data show CDR1 as GTSNPN and CDR2 as SVGIG (reference sequence).

This clonotype was seen only a few times. J is TRBJ2-7 and V is TRBV10-2, with D tentatively TRBD1 (6 bases). This CDR3 contains 13 residues. Between the trimmed V and J ends, which lost 6 bases and 1 base, there was a span of 10 bases. Germline assignment: CDR1 WSHSY and CDR2 SAAADI. The chain's CDR3 is CASRDRASYEQYF. CDR3 bases: TGCGCCAGCAGGGACAGAGCATCCTACGAGCAGTACTTC.

This clonotype was counted at least ten times. The chain is built from TRBV25-1 and TRBJ2-5, with D perhaps matching TRBD1 or TRBD2 (5 bases each). V lost 4 bases and J 6 bases, leaving 18 bases between the germline ends. The CDR3 totals 15 residues. Germline CDR1 reads MGHDK; CDR2 reads SYGVNS. The CDR3 DNA reads as TGTGCCAGCAGTGGGGGGTTCGGCCGCCTGCAGACCCAGTACTTC. Protein: CASSGGFGRLQTQYF.

This clonotype has at least ten counts. This CDR3 reads CSASGTLNTEAFF. CDR3 in DNA: TGCAGTGCTAGTGGGACATTGAACACTGAAGCTTTCTTT. The chain is built from TRBV20-1 and TRBJ1-1; weak D call: TRBD1 (6 bases). Germline V CDR1 and CDR2: DFQATT, SNEGSKA (reference sequence). The V end was cut by 3 bases, the J end by 0 bases, with 8 bases between. The CDR3 runs to 13 residues.

Regarding this clonotype: Possible read error: a much larger clone is one base away. The chain employs TRBV7-9 and TRBJ2-1; TRBD1 or TRBD2 may be the D gene (6 bases each). CDR3 size: 15 residues. Germline-derived CDR1 and CDR2 are SEHNR and FQNEAQ (reference sequence). The ends were cut back, 4 bases at V and 5 bases at J, with 15 bases in the middle. CDR3 sequence reads: CASSSFERGDNEQFF. DNA of the CDR3: TGTGCCAGCAGCTCCTTCGAGAGGGGGGACAATGAGCAGTTCTTC.

This clonotype was seen ten or more times. The chain recombines TRBV20-1 with TRBJ1-4; unclear D gene. Germline assignment: CDR1 DFQATT and CDR2 SNEGSKA (reference sequence). Trimming removed 4 bases at V and 7 bases at J, with 7 bases between. There are 11 residues in the CDR3. The chain's CDR3 is CSATGGEKLFF. Written as DNA, the CDR3 is TGCAGTGCTACGGGTGGTGAAAAACTGTTTTTT.

This clonotype was picked up many times. The chain combines TRBV28 with TRBJ2-2, with 11 bases that match TRBD1. The V segment lost 5 bases and the J segment 8 bases; nucleotides outside the gene matches: 4. The CDR3 runs 14 residues. The germline CDR1 and CDR2 sequences are MDHEN and SYDVKM. The CDR3 DNA reads as TGTGCCAGCAGTAGGACAGGGGGCTGGGGGGAGCTGTTTTTT. Translating gives CASSRTGGWGELFF. The variable domain in full, completed from reference TRBV28 and TRBJ2-2, reads DVKVTQSSRYLVKRTGEKVFLECVQDMDHENMFWYRQDPGLGLRLIYFSYDVKMKEKGDIPEGYSVSREKKERFSLILESASTNQTSMYLCASSRTGGWGELFFGEGSRLTVL.

The sample holds many counts of this clonotype. The chain links TRBV28 to TRBJ2-7, with D uncertain. V dropped 2 bases and J dropped 5 bases, with 10 bases sitting between them. The CDR3 covers 13 residues. Germline lookup yields CDR1 MDHEN and CDR2 SYDVKM. CDR3 sequence: CASSLPGTHEQYF. In DNA, the CDR3 is TGTGCCAGCAGTTTACCGGGTACCCACGAGCAGTACTTC.

There are many counts of this clonotype. The chain is built from TRBV15 and TRBJ2-5; D might be TRBD1 or TRBD2, each matching 5 bases. In germline, CDR1 is LNHNV, CDR2 YYDKDF (reference sequence). The CDR3 is made up of 17 amino acids. V lost 3 bases, J lost 2 bases, and 19 bases lay in between. CDR3 sequence: CATSRVHYRGPQETQYF. The CDR3 DNA reads as TGTGCCACCAGCAGGGTCCACTACCGGGGCCCGCAAGAGACCCAGTACTTC.